One and the same sample provided the 21 T cell receptor beta chains below, sequenced in a study of post-analysis software for immune sequencing data. TCR beta cDNA libraries had unique molecular identifiers. TCRdb analysed the PCR reads with MiXCR anew, one entry per CDR3 protein. Among 380,000 or so distinct CDR3 sequences listed, about a third were seen once. These receptors have no known antigen. General study results and limits: Comparison of patients with controls showed a handful of TRBV segments more frequent in patients, TRBV5-6, TRBV5-1 and TRBV20-1 among them.

The sample was blood. The receptor source for this set is a girl under 18 with multiple sclerosis.

The sample holds a few counts of this clonotype. This rearrangement joins TRBV12-3 or TRBV12-4 to TRBJ1-5; D ambiguous. This CDR3 has 13 residues. Trimming took 5 bases from V and 6 from J, leaving 11 bases between them. The CDR3: CASSPILVQPQHF. Here the CDR3 DNA reads TGTGCCAGCAGTCCTATCCTGGTTCAGCCCCAGCATTTT.

This clonotype was seen at least ten times. The genes are TRBV5-1 and TRBJ2-5, with D unresolved. V dropped 2 bases and J dropped 1 base, with 0 bases sitting between them. From germline, CDR1 is SGHRS and CDR2 YFSETQ. This CDR3 is built from 11 residues. This chain's CDR3 is CASSFQETQYF. DNA for the CDR3: TGCGCCAGCAGCTTCCAAGAGACCCAGTACTTC. The full variable domain, in which reference TRBV5-1 and TRBJ2-5 provide the parts outside the CDR3, is KAGVTQTPRYLIKTRGQQVTLSCSPISGHRSVSWYQQTPGQGLQFLFEYFSETQRNKGNFPGRFSGRQFSNSRSEMNVSTLELGDSALYLCASSFQETQYFGPGTRLLVL.

This clonotype was picked up a small number of times. The rearrangement joins TRBV10-3 to TRBJ2-3, with D maybe TRBD1 (5 bases). Germline CDR1 ENHRY, CDR2 SYGVKD. V gave up 6 bases and J gave up 0 bases, with 7 bases separating them. There are 13 residues in the CDR3. Here the CDR3 reads CAIRDTSTDTQYF. Written as DNA, the CDR3 is TGTGCCATCAGGGACACCAGCACAGATACGCAGTATTTT.

This clonotype occurred many times. J is TRBJ2-7 and V is TRBV7-2; possible D gene TRBD2, 7 bases. V was clipped by 7 bases and J by 0 bases, with 13 bases between them. The CDR3 covers 14 residues. CDR1 and CDR2 (germline): SGHTA, FQGNSA. The CDR3 sequence is CASNNRGASYEQYF. Written as DNA, the CDR3 is TGTGCCAGCAACAATCGGGGGGCCTCCTACGAGCAGTACTTC.

This rearrangement joins TRBV7-2 to TRBJ1-4, with TRBD1 identical over 8 bases. Looked up from germline, CDR1 is SGHTA and CDR2 is FQGNSA. The CDR3 loop spans 15 amino acids. Trimming took 5 bases from V and 8 from J; bases not matched to a gene: 10. The CDR3 here is CASSPQTGGYEKLFF. In nucleotides, the CDR3 is TGTGCCAGCAGCCCACAAACAGGGGGATACGAAAAACTGTTTTTT.

V usage is TRBV19 and J usage is TRBJ2-7, with D uncertain. In germline, CDR1 is LNHDA, CDR2 SQIVND (reference sequence). The CDR3 extends over 11 amino acids. V shed 6 bases and J shed 6 bases, with 9 bases lying between them. CDR3 residues: CASSLNTEQYF. The CDR3 nucleotides read TGTGCCAGTAGCCTGAACACCGAGCAGTACTTC.

The V call is TRBV11-1, the J call TRBJ1-2, with D possibly matching TRBD1 (5 bases). Deletions cut 5 bases from V and 3 bases from J, with 16 bases between. From germline, CDR1 is SGHAT and CDR2 FQDESV (reference sequence). The CDR3 is made up of 15 amino acids. CDR3 protein: CASSPRGDVDYGYTF. The CDR3 bases are TGTGCCAGCAGCCCGCGAGGGGATGTGGACTATGGCTACACCTTC.

There are a few counts of this clonotype. The chain has TRBV9 and TRBJ2-1; D not certain. The germline CDR1 and CDR2 sequences are SGDLS and YYNGEE. The CDR3 runs to 13 residues. V gave up 0 bases and J gave up 11 bases, with 12 bases separating them. The CDR3 DNA follows: TGTGCCAGCAGCGTAGGCTCCCAGGCTAAGCAGTTCTTC. This encodes CASSVGSQAKQFF. The entire variable domain, with the rest obtained from reference TRBV9 and TRBJ2-1, is as follows: DSGVTQTPKHLITATGQRVTLRCSPRSGDLSVYWYQQSLDQGLQFLIQYYNGEERAKGNILERFSAQQFPDLHSELNLSSLELGDSALYFCASSVGSQAKQFFGPGTRLTVL.

This clonotype was counted only a few times. The rearrangement links TRBV6-5 to TRBJ2-1; 9 bases agree with TRBD1. The ends lost 2 bases at V and 7 bases at J; junction bases unmatched: 15. This CDR3 has 18 amino acids. From germline, CDR1 is MNHEY and CDR2 SVGAGI. CDR3 region: CASSYRFAGQGKRNEQFF. In DNA form, the CDR3 reads TGTGCCAGCAGTTACCGTTTCGCGGGACAGGGAAAAAGGAATGAGCAGTTCTTC.

The chain uses TRBV25-1 and TRBJ1-6; 7 bases line up with TRBD1. In germline, CDR1 is MGHDK, CDR2 SYGVNS. The junction had 15 bases not matched to a gene; V was cut back by 1 base and J by 15 bases. This CDR3 region has 16 residues. The CDR3 is CASSESEGAGETNLHF. DNA of the CDR3: TGTGCCAGCAGTGAATCGGAGGGGGCAGGGGAAACAAACCTCCACTTT.

This clonotype was found a few times. This chain links TRBV5-1 with TRBJ2-2; D is unclear. Germline-derived CDR1 and CDR2 are SGHRS and YFSETQ. The CDR3 loop spans 15 amino acids. Trimming cost V 4 bases and J 4 bases, with 14 bases left between them. The DNA for the CDR3 is TGCGCCAGCAGCCCCGATGGGTCGTCCACCGGGGAGCTGTTTTTT. It codes for CASSPDGSSTGELFF.

In the case of this clonotype: At one of its ends the junction is not consistent with the germline gene, which may arise from a read error. The V and J genes are TRBV7-9 and TRBJ2-7, with TRBD2 matching over 11 bases. Germline CDR1 SEHNR, CDR2 FQNEAQ (reference sequence). CDR3 length: 15 amino acids. CDR3 region: CAGSSSGGLVYEQYF. The DNA for the CDR3 is TGTGCCGGCAGCTCTAGCGGGGGGTTAGTCTACGAGCAGTACTTC.

The genes are TRBV12-3 or TRBV12-4 and TRBJ2-4; 7 positions match TRBD1. V was pared by 5 bases and J by 0 bases, with 7 bases of the junction left unmatched. This CDR3 has 16 residues. The CDR3 coding sequence is TGTGCCAGCAGTCCCAGAAGGGGGCTAGCCAAAAACATTCAGTACTTC. This gives the protein CASSPRRGLAKNIQYF.

CDR3: CSVEQTRGPRTDTQYF. In DNA form, the CDR3 reads TGCAGCGTTGAACAAACCAGGGGGCCACGCACAGATACGCAGTATTTT. The V and J genes are TRBV29-1 and TRBJ2-3; TRBD1 aligns across 8 bases. The junction had 8 bases not matched to a gene; V was cut back by 2 bases and J by 1 base. Germline V gene data show CDR1 as SQVTM and CDR2 as ANQGSEA. This CDR3 has 16 amino acids.

This clonotype was detected a few times. The CDR3 DNA is TGTGCCAGCAGCTTAGATGCAGGATCTGGCTACACCTTC. Translating it yields CASSLDAGSGYTF. The chain recombines TRBV7-3 with TRBJ1-2, with D unresolved. Germline CDR1 is SGHTA and CDR2 is FQGTGA. V gave up 2 bases and J gave up 7 bases, with 11 bases separating them. The CDR3 extends over 13 amino acids.

The rearrangement joins TRBV7-2 to TRBJ2-4; no clear D gene. Germline assignment: CDR1 SGHTA and CDR2 FQGNSA. The V gene lost 4 bases and the J gene lost 0 bases, with 4 bases spanning the gap. The CDR3 is made up of 13 amino acids. The CDR3, as DNA: TGTGCCAGCAGCTCGGTAGCCAAAAACATTCAGTACTTC. This encodes CASSSVAKNIQYF. Looking up the rest from reference TRBV7-2 and TRBJ2-4 gives the full variable domain: GAGVSQSPSNKVTEKGKDVELRCDPISGHTALYWYRQSLGQGLEFLIYFQGNSAPDKSGLPSDRFSAERTGGSVSTLTIQRTQQEDSAVYLCASSSVAKNIQYFGAGTRLSVL.

This clonotype was seen a handful of times. The CDR3 loop reads CASSSTIGTEAFF. In nucleotides, the CDR3 is TGTGCCAGCAGCTCAACGATAGGGACTGAAGCTTTCTTT. The chain carries TRBV7-9 and TRBJ1-1; D gene uncertain. Trimming left V 4 bases short and J 5 bases short, with 11 bases between. CDR3 length: 13 residues. Germline CDR1 reads SEHNR; CDR2 reads FQNEAQ (reference sequence).

The J gene is TRBJ2-7, the V gene TRBV7-3; the D call may be TRBD1 or TRBD2 (5 bases each). Germline V lookup: CDR1 SGHTA, CDR2 FQGTGA. V lost 0 bases, J lost 2 bases, and 8 bases lay in between. The CDR3 consists of 14 residues. The CDR3 sequence is CASSLTGRAYEQYF. The CDR3, as DNA: TGTGCCAGCAGCTTAACGGGACGGGCCTACGAGCAGTACTTC.

J is TRBJ2-1 and V is TRBV20-1; TRBD2 aligns across 15 bases. Per the germline V gene, CDR1 is DFQATT and CDR2 is SNEGSKA (reference sequence). Unmatched junction bases numbered 4, after V lost 5 bases and J lost 8 bases. The CDR3 is made up of 14 amino acids. The CDR3 loop reads CSARGTSGGYEQFF. Written as DNA, the CDR3 is TGCAGTGCTCGTGGGACTAGCGGGGGGTATGAGCAGTTCTTC.

The V and J genes are TRBV5-1 and TRBJ2-7, with 8 bases lining up with TRBD1. Germline-derived CDR1 and CDR2 are SGHRS and YFSETQ. Trimming at V came to 3 bases and at J to 9 bases, leaving 8 bases not matched to a gene. The length of the CDR3 is 13 residues. The chain's CDR3 is CASSSGQGTGQYF. DNA of the CDR3: TGCGCCAGCAGCTCCGGACAGGGAACGGGGCAGTACTTC.

The sample holds a few counts of this clonotype. DNA of the CDR3: TGTGCCAGCAGCCCGTGGGAGGGGACAGGGAGCGTTGGCTACACCTTC. It encodes CASSPWEGTGSVGYTF. This chain uses TRBV9 with TRBJ1-2, with 9 bases that match TRBD1. From germline, CDR1 is SGDLS and CDR2 YYNGEE. J lost 7 bases, V lost 4 bases, and 14 bases had no gene match. The CDR3 runs 16 residues.